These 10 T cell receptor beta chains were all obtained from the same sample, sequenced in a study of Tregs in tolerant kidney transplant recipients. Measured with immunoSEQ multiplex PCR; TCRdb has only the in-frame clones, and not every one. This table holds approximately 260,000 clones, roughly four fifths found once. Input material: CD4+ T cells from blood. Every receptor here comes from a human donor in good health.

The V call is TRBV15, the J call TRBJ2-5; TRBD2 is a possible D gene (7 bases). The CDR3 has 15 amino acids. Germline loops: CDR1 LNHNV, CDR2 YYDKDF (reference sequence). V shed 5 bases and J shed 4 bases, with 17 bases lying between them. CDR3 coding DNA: TGTGCCACCAGCCGCGGGGGCCCTTCCCGAGAGACCCAGTACTTC. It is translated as CATSRGGPSRETQYF.

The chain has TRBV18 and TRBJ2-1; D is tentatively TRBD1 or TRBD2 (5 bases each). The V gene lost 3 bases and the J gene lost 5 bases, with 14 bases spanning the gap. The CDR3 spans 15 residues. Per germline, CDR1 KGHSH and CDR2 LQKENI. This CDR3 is CASSPPGPHNNEQFF. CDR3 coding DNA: TGTGCCAGCTCACCGCCGGGACCTCACAACAATGAGCAGTTCTTC.

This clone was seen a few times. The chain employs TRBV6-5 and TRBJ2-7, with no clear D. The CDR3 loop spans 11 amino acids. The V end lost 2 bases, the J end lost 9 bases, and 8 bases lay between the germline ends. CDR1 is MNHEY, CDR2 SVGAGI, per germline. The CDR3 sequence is CASSYRASQYF. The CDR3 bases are TGTGCCAGCAGTTACAGGGCCTCGCAGTACTTC.

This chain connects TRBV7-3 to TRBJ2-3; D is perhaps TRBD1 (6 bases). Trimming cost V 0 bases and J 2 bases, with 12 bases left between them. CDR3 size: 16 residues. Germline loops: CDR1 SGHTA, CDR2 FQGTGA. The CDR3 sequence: CASSLTGQSDTDTQYF. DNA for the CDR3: TGTGCCAGCAGCTTAACCGGACAGTCTGACACAGATACGCAGTATTTT.

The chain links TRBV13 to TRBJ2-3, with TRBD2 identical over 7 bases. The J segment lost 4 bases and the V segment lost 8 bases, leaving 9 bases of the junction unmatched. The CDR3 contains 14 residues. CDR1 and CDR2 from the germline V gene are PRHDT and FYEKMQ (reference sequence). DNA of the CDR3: TGTGCCAGCCGTCCTGTGGGAGGGGCAGATACGCAGTATTTT. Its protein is CASRPVGGADTQYF.

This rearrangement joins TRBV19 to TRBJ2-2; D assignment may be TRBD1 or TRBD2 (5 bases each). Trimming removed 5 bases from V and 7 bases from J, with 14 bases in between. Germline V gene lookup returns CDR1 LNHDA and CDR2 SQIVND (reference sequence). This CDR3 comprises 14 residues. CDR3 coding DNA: TGTGCCAGTAGTGACTCCTATGGGGGCGGGGAGCTGTTTTTT. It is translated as CASSDSYGGGELFF.

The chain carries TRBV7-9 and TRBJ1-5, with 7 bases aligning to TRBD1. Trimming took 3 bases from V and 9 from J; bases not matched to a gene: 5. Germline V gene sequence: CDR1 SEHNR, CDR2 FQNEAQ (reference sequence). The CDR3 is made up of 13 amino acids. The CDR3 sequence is CASSLGQSAPQHF. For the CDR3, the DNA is TGTGCCAGCAGCTTGGGACAGTCGGCGCCCCAGCATTTT.

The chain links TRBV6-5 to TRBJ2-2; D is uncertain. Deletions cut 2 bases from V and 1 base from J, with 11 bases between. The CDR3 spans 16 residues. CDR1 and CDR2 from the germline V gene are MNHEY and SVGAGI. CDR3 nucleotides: TGTGCCAGCAGTTACAGCCCAAGTTGGAACACCGGGGAGCTGTTTTTT. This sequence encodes CASSYSPSWNTGELFF.

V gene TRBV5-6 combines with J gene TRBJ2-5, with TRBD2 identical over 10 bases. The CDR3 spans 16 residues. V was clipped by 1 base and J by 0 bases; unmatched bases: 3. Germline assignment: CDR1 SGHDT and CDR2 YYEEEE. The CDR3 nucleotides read TGTGCCAGCAGCTTGCTAGCGGGGGCGTACCAAGAGACCCAGTACTTC. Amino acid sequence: CASSLLAGAYQETQYF.

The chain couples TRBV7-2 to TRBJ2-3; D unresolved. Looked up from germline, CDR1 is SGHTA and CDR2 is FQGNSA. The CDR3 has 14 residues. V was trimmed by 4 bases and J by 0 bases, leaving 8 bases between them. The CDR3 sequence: CASSSYASTDTQYF. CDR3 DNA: TGTGCCAGCAGCTCTTACGCTAGCACAGATACGCAGTATTTT. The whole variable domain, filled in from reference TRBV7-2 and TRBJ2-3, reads GAGVSQSPSNKVTEKGKDVELRCDPISGHTALYWYRQSLGQGLEFLIYFQGNSAPDKSGLPSDRFSAERTGGSVSTLTIQRTQQEDSAVYLCASSSYASTDTQYFGPGTRLTVL.